This is a list of T cell receptor beta chains from one sample in a study of blood T cell repertoires in COVID-19. Clones were sequenced by immunoSEQ multiplex PCR, and TCRdb holds only the in-frame ones, with some missing. The sample carries about 50,000 clones, 85% to 95% recorded once. The sequenced material came from peripheral blood. These receptor sequences come from a human donor in a cohort sampled during active COVID-19. Both conserved end residues are part of each CDR3. The size field is filled for only some rows; it gives once, few, many or a size class.

clone_size j_call v_call cdr3_aa
NA TRBJ1-2 TRBV5-6 CASSRDRGLNYGYTF
NA TRBJ1-6 TRBV28 CASTDRGDSPLHF
NA TRBJ1-1 TRBV4-2 CASSQGVMNTEAFF
NA TRBJ1-1 TRBV6-6 CASSTGEAFF
NA TRBJ2-1 TRBV12-5 CASGLVQSPGYEQFF
NA TRBJ2-7 TRBV5-6 CASSSDDRLAGPQYF
NA TRBJ1-3 TRBV14 CASSQGFSGYPGNTIYF
NA TRBJ2-1 TRBV7-2 CASSLAWSSYNEQFF
NA TRBJ1-1 TRBV10-2 CASSYNPGLPPTTEAFF
NA TRBJ2-5 TRBV4-1 CASSHDFTLRDRGETQYF
NA TRBJ1-1 TRBV11-2 CASSLDWTEEAFF
NA TRBJ2-3 TRBV30 CAWSVDTQYF
NA TRBJ2-7 TRBV30 CAWSGEGRGLLYF
NA TRBJ2-1 TRBV6-2/TRBV6-3 CASSWVSGRARGNEQFF
NA TRBJ2-4 TRBV2 CASSEGGQGRLRNIQYF
NA TRBJ1-2 TRBV10-2 CASSESRRGYGYTF
NA TRBJ1-2 TRBV7-6 CASSLQGRHYGYTF
NA TRBJ2-2 TRBV12-5 CASGLVHGRALGELFF
NA TRBJ2-3 TRBV5-1 CASSLDASGSVDTQYF
NA TRBJ1-2 TRBV4-2 CASSQGTREAGYYGYTF
NA TRBJ1-1 TRBV2 CASIFGTGVFGTEAFF
NA TRBJ2-1 TRBV30 CAWREVQGVGGNEQFF
NA TRBJ2-3 TRBV11-3 CASSLGQTNADTQYF
NA TRBJ1-2 TRBV25-1 CASRRRTDYGYTF
once TRBJ2-1 TRBV11-3 CASSLEASGGQFF
once TRBJ2-5 TRBV28 CASSSSGRETQYF
NA TRBJ1-3 TRBV14 CASSTLVGNTIYF